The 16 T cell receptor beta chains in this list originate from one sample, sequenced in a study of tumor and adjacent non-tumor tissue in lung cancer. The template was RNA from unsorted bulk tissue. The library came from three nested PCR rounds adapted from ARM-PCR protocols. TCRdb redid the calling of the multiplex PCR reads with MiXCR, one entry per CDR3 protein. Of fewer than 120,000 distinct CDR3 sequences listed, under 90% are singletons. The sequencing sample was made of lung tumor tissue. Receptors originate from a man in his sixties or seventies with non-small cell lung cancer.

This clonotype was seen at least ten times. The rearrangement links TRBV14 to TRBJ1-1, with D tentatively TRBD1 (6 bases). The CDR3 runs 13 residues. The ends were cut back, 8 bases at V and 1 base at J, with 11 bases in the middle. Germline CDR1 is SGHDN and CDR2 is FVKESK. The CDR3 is CASCRDKNTEAFF. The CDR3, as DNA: TGTGCCAGCTGCCGGGACAAGAACACTGAAGCTTTCTTT.

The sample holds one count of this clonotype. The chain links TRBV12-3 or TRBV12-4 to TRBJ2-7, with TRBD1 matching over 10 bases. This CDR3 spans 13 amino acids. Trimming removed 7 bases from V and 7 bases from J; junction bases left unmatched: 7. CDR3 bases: TGTGCCAGCACTTTGACAGGGGGCGTAGAGCAGTACTTC. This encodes CASTLTGGVEQYF.

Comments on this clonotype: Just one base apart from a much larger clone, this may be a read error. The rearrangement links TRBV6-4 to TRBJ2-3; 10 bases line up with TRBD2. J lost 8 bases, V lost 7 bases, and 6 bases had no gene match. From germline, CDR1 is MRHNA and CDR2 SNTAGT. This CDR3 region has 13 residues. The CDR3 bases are TGTGCCAGCAATGAGCGGGAGGGGAGTACGCAGTATTTT. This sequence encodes CASNEREGSTQYF.

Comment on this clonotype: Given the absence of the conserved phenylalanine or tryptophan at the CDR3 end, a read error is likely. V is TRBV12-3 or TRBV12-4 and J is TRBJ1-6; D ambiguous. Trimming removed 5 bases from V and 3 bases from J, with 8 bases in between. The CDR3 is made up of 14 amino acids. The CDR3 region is CASSLTVYNSPLHL. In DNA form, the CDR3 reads TGTGCCAGCAGTCTGACGGTCTATAATTCACCCCTCCACCTT.

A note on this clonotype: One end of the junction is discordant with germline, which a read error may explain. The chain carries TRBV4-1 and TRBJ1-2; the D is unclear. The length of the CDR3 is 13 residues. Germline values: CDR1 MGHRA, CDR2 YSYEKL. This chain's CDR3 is CASSHDGSYGYAF. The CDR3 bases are TGCGCCAGCAGCCACGACGGTTCCTATGGTTACGCCTTC.

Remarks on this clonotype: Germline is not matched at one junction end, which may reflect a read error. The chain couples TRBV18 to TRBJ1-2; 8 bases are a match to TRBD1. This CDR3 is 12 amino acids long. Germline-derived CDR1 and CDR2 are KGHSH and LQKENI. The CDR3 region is CVSSMDRAGYTF. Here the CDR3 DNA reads TGTGTCAGCTCAATGGACAGGGCCGGCTACACCTTC.

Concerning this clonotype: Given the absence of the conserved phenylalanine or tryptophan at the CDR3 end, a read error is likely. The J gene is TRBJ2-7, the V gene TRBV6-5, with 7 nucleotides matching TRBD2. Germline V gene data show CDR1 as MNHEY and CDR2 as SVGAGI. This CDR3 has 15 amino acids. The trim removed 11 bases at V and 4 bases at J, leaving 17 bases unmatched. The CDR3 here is CAVGRRLAASYEQYC. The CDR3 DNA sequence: TGTGCCGTCGGAAGGAGACTAGCTGCTTCTTACGAGCAGTACTGC.

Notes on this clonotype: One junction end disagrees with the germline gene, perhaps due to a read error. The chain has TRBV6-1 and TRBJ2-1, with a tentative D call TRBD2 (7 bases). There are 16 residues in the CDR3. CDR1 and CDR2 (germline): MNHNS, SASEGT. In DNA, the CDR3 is TGTACCAGCACCCTAAGGGGGGGCACCGGGTCCAGTGGGCAGTTCTTC. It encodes CTSTLRGGTGSSGQFF.

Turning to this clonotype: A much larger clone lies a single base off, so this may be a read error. The CDR3 region is CSASLRRQKNTGELIF. Written as DNA, the CDR3 is TGCAGTGCCTCCCTCAGGAGACAGAAGAACACCGGGGAGCTGATTTTT. The V and J genes are TRBV20-1 and TRBJ2-2; possibly TRBD1 or TRBD2 for D (5 bases each). Germline V CDR1 and CDR2: DFQATT, SNEGSKA (reference sequence). This CDR3 is built from 16 residues.

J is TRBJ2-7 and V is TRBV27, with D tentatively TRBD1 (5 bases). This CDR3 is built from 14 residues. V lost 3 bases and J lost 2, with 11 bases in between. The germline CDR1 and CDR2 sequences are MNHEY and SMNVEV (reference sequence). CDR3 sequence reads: CASSLGQSTYEQYF. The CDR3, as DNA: TGTGCCAGCAGTTTGGGGCAGTCAACCTACGAGCAGTACTTC.

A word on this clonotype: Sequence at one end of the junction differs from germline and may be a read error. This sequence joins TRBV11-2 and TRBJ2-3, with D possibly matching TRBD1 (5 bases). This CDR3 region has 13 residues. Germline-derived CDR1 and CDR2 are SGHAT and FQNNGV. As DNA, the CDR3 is TGTGACAGGTCTGGTCGGATCACAGATACGCAGTTTTTT. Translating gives CDRSGRITDTQFF.

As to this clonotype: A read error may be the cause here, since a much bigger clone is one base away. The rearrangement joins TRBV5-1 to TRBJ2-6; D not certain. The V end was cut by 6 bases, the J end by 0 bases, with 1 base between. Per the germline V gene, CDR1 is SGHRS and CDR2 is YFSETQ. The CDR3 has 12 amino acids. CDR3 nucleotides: TGCGCCAGCAACTCTGGGGCCAACGTCCTGACTTTC. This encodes CASNSGANVLTF.

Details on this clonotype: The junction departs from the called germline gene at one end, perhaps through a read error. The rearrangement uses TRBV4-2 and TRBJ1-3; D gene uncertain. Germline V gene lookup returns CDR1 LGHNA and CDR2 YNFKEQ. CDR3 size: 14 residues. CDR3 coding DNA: TGTGCCAGCAGCCAATCAGTTTCTGGAAACATCATATATTTT. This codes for CASSQSVSGNIIYF.

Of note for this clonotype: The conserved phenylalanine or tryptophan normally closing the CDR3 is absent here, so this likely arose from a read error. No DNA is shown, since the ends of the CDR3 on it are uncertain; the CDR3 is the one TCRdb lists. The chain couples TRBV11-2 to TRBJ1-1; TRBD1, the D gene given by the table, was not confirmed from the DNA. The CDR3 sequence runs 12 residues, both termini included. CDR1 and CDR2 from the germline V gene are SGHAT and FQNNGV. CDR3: CASNKDRRDALS.

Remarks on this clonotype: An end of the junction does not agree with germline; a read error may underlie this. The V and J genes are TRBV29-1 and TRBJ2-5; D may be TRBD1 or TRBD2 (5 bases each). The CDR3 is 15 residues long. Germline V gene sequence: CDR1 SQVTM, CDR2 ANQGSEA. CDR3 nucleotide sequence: TGTAGCGTCCATGAAGGGGAGCAAGTTCTGGAGACCCAGTACTTC. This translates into CSVHEGEQVLETQYF.

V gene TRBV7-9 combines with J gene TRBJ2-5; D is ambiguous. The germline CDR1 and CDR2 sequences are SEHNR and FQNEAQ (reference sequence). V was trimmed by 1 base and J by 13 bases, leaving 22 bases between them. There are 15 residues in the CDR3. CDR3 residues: CASSLVVSGRETLYF. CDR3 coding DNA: TGTGCCAGCAGCTTAGTCGTTAGTGGCCGAGAGACACTGTACTTC.